This TCR beta chain was captured in a study of OX40 agonist ivuxolimab in advanced cancers. Study as a whole: With a range of roughly 20 to 80, age averaged about 59 years, and roughly 80% were male. Previous treatment with anti-PD-1, anti-PD-L1 or anti-CTLA-4 therapy was allowed; 40% had received some. In three patients, partial responses were observed, one with hepatocellular carcinoma and two with cutaneous melanoma.

The data were produced by immunoSEQ multiplex PCR, yet TCRdb's version contains in-frame clones alone and is incomplete. The sample has about 60,000 clones, roughly nine tenths seen once. The CDR3 totals 15 residues. Germline V lookup: CDR1 LGHNA, CDR2 YNFKEQ. Deletions cut 0 bases from V and 5 bases from J, with 13 bases between. Sampling of blood occurred at baseline, cycle 4 day 1, and cycle 7 day 1. The rearrangement joins TRBV4-2 to TRBJ1-1; the D is unclear. This clonotype was sampled from an adult with an advanced solid tumor such as melanoma, head and neck, liver or kidney cancer. The sequenced sample was CD4+ or CD8+ T cells sorted from blood, obtained in a trial of the OX40 agonist ivuxolimab. The CDR3 DNA sequence: TGTGCCAGCAGCCAAGAATTTCTAGGGCTGACTGAAGCTTTCTTT. This codes for CASSQEFLGLTEAFF.